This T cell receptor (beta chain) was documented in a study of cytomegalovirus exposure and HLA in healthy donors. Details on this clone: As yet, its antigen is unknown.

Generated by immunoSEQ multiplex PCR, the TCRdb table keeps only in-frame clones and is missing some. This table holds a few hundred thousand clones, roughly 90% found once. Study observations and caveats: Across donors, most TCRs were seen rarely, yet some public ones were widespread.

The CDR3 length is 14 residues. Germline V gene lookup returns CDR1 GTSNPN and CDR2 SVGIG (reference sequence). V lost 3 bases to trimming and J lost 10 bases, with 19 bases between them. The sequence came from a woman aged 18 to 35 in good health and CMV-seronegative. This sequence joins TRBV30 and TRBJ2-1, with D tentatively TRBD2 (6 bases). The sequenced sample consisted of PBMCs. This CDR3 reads CAWSPGLQRGEQFF. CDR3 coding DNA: TGTGCCTGGAGCCCGGGACTCCAGCGAGGGGAGCAGTTCTTC.